A single sample is the source of the 16 T cell receptor beta chains below, sequenced in a study of blood T cell repertoires in COVID-19. This table comes from immunoSEQ multiplex PCR, and its TCRdb copy is limited to in-frame clones, with some not included. In the table there are 150,000 to 200,000 clones, around 82% of which are singletons. The material sequenced was peripheral blood. Every receptor here comes from a human donor with acute or convalescent COVID-19. The donor label of this sample is uncertain.

This chain connects TRBV11-2 to TRBJ2-4; 11 bases map to TRBD1. After removal of 5 bases from V and 7 bases from J, the junction contained 4 bases not matched to a gene. The CDR3 spans 14 residues. In germline, CDR1 is SGHAT, CDR2 FQNNGV. CDR3 coding DNA: TGTGCCAGCAGCCCCGGGACAGGGGGGAACATTCAGTACTTC. Protein product: CASSPGTGGNIQYF.

The chain has TRBV5-8 and TRBJ2-7; 12 bases are a match to TRBD1. V was pared by 0 bases and J by 5 bases, with 3 bases of the junction left unmatched. Germline V gives CDR1 SGHTS, CDR2 YDEGEE. The CDR3 is 15 residues long. CDR3 loop: CASSLERDRGHEQYF. DNA of the CDR3: TGTGCCAGCAGCTTGGAAAGGGACAGGGGGCACGAGCAGTACTTC.

A word on this clone: Other DNA sequences from this sample encode an identical CDR3 as well. The chain links TRBV7-3 to TRBJ2-7, with a tentative D call TRBD2 (5 bases). Germline assignment: CDR1 SGHTA and CDR2 FQGTGA. The V gene lost 2 bases and the J gene lost 3 bases, with 11 bases spanning the gap. There are 14 residues in the CDR3. This CDR3 reads CASSLEASSYEQYF. CDR3 bases: TGTGCCAGCAGCTTAGAAGCTAGCAGCTACGAGCAGTACTTC.

The chain employs TRBV2 and TRBJ2-3; tentative D call: TRBD2 (5 bases). The germline V gene has CDR1 SNHLY and CDR2 FYNNEI. The CDR3 totals 13 residues. Trimming took 7 bases from V and 2 from J, leaving 10 bases between them. This CDR3 reads CASNGVFTDTQYF. CDR3 DNA: TGTGCCAGCAACGGGGTTTTCACAGATACGCAGTATTTT.

This clone was detected only a few times. The CDR3 DNA follows: TGCGCCAGCAGCCTACCGACTACGAACACTGAAGCTTTCTTT. Translation gives CASSLPTTNTEAFF. J is TRBJ1-1 and V is TRBV5-1; unclear D gene. Trimming pared 4 bases from V and 1 base from J, leaving 11 bases between. Per germline, CDR1 SGHRS and CDR2 YFSETQ. This CDR3 has 14 residues.

The chain uses TRBV5-1 and TRBJ2-5; 8 bases match TRBD2. This CDR3 region has 17 residues. Germline V gene sequence: CDR1 SGHRS, CDR2 YFSETQ. V gave up 4 bases and J gave up 5 bases; unmatched junction bases: 16. The CDR3 sequence is CASSLSTLGTRGETQYF. The CDR3 nucleotides read TGCGCCAGCAGCCTTTCCACGCTCGGGACTAGAGGGGAGACCCAGTACTTC.

This rearrangement joins TRBV5-1 to TRBJ2-7; D possibly corresponds to TRBD1 (6 bases). Looked up from germline, CDR1 is SGHRS and CDR2 is YFSETQ. This CDR3 spans 11 amino acids. V was shortened by 5 bases and J by 6 bases, with 9 bases between the two germline ends. CDR3 DNA sequence: TGCGCCAGCAGACAGGGCCCCGAGCAGTACTTC. It translates to CASRQGPEQYF.

The chain is built from TRBV14 and TRBJ2-5; TRBD2 aligns across 16 bases. CDR3 length: 21 residues. From germline, CDR1 is SGHDN and CDR2 FVKESK. V shed 6 bases, J shed 1 base, and the junction held 17 bases outside the gene matches. CDR3 sequence reads: CASRQTRTGTSGGAIQETQYF. CDR3 nucleotide sequence: TGTGCCAGCAGACAAACCCGTACCGGGACTAGCGGGGGGGCCATCCAAGAGACCCAGTACTTC.

CDR3 sequence (DNA): TGTGCCAGCAGCTTATTGCGAGCAGAGACCCAGTACTTC. Its translation is CASSLLRAETQYF. This sequence joins TRBV7-2 and TRBJ2-5, with D unresolved. CDR1 SGHTA and CDR2 FQGNSA come from the germline V gene. The V and J ends lost 2 bases and 4 bases respectively, with 8 bases between them. This CDR3 is built from 13 residues.

The gene calls are TRBV19 and TRBJ2-5; maybe TRBD2 (5 bases). The germline V gene encodes CDR1 LNHDA and CDR2 SQIVND (reference sequence). This CDR3 region has 16 residues. V was trimmed by 3 bases and J by 3 bases, leaving 17 bases between them. CDR3: CASSISGVEGEETQYF. The CDR3 DNA follows: TGTGCCAGTAGTATTTCTGGGGTAGAGGGTGAAGAGACCCAGTACTTC. The full variable domain, completed using reference TRBV19 and TRBJ2-5, is DGGITQSPKYLFRKEGQNVTLSCEQNLNHDAMYWYRQDPGQGLRLIYYSQIVNDFQKGDIAEGYSVSREKKESFPLTVTSAQKNPTAFYLCASSISGVEGEETQYFGPGTRLLVL.

The genes are TRBV11-2 and TRBJ2-2; 12 nucleotides match TRBD2. V was clipped by 1 base and J by 9 bases; unmatched bases: 6. Germline lookup yields CDR1 SGHAT and CDR2 FQNNGV. The CDR3 is 16 residues long. CDR3 nucleotides: TGTGCCAGCAGCTTAGTTGGACTAGCGGGAACTAGGGAGCTGTTTTTT. It specifies CASSLVGLAGTRELFF.

The chain couples TRBV27 to TRBJ1-2; 7 nucleotides line up with TRBD1. Germline loops: CDR1 MNHEY, CDR2 SMNVEV (reference sequence). The CDR3 is 17 residues long. V lost 6 bases to trimming and J lost 4 bases; unmatched junction nucleotides: 17. CDR3 in DNA: TGTGCCAGCAGAAAAACTCCCGGGACAGCTGAATCCTATGGCTACACCTTC. The encoded protein is CASRKTPGTAESYGYTF.

The rearrangement joins TRBV30 to TRBJ2-3, with 10 bases aligning to TRBD2. V was pared by 0 bases and J by 7 bases, with 7 bases of the junction left unmatched. Per the germline V gene, CDR1 is GTSNPN and CDR2 is SVGIG (reference sequence). The CDR3 runs 15 residues. The CDR3 region is CAWSVISGGANTQYF. As DNA, the CDR3 is TGTGCCTGGAGTGTAATCAGCGGGGGGGCAAATACGCAGTATTTT.

This chain joins TRBV7-9 and TRBJ2-3; D unresolved. Between the trimmed V and J ends, which lost 0 bases and 4 bases, there was a span of 5 bases. The CDR3 is made up of 13 amino acids. Germline values: CDR1 SEHNR, CDR2 FQNEAQ (reference sequence). The CDR3 is CASSLATADTQYF. CDR3 DNA: TGTGCCAGCAGCTTAGCAACGGCAGATACGCAGTATTTT.

V and J are TRBV10-3 and TRBJ1-1; unclear D gene. The CDR3 extends over 13 amino acids. Germline CDR1 ENHRY, CDR2 SYGVKD. Trimming took off 2 bases at V and 0 bases at J, with 4 bases between the two ends. The CDR3 here is CAISEVLNTEAFF. CDR3 coding DNA: TGTGCCATCAGTGAGGTCTTGAACACTGAAGCTTTCTTT.

V gene TRBV6-1 combines with J gene TRBJ2-7, with a tentative D call TRBD2 (6 bases). The CDR3 contains 16 residues. The germline V and J ends were trimmed by 4 bases and 6 bases, with 22 bases remaining between them. The germline V gene has CDR1 MNHNS and CDR2 SASEGT. The CDR3 region is CASSAGGGVKRREQYF. The CDR3 bases are TGTGCCAGCAGTGCGGGCGGCGGGGTTAAGCGGCGCGAGCAGTACTTC.